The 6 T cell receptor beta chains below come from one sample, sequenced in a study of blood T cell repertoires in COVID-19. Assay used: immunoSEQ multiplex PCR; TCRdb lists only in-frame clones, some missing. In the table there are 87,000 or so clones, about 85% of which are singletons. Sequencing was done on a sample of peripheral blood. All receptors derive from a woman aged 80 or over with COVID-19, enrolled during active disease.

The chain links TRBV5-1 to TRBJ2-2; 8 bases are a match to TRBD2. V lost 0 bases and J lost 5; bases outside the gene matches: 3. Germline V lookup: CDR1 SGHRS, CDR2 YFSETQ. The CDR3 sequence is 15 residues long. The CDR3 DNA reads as TGCGCCAGCAGCTTGGCTGGCGGGGGGACCGGGGAGCTGTTTTTT. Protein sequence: CASSLAGGGTGELFF.

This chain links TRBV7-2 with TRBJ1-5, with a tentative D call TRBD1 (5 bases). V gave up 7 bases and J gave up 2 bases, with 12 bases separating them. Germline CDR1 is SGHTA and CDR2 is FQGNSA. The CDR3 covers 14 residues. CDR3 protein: CASTGGVGNQPQHF. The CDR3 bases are TGTGCCAGCACTGGAGGGGTTGGCAATCAGCCCCAGCATTTT. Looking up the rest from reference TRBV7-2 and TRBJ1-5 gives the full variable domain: GAGVSQSPSNKVTEKGKDVELRCDPISGHTALYWYRQSLGQGLEFLIYFQGNSAPDKSGLPSDRFSAERTGGSVSTLTIQRTQQEDSAVYLCASTGGVGNQPQHFGDGTRLSIL.

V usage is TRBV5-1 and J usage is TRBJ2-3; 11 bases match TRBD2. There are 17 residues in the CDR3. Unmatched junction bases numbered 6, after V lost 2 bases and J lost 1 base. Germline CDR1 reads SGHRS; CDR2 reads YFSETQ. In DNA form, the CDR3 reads TGCGCCAGCAGCTTTGGGACTAGCGGTGGGGGCACAGATACGCAGTATTTT. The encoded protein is CASSFGTSGGGTDTQYF.

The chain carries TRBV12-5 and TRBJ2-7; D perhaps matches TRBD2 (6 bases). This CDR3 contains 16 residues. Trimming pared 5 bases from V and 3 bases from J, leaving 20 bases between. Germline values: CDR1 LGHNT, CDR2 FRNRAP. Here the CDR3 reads CASGGWSLDYIYEQYF. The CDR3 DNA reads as TGTGCTAGTGGTGGTTGGTCCCTGGACTATATCTACGAGCAGTACTTC.

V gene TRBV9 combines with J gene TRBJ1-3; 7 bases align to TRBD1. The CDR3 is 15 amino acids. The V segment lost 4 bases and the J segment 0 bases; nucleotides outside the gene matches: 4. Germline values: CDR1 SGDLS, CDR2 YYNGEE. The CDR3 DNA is TGTGCCAGCAGCACCGGGACAGACTCTGGAAACACCATATATTTT. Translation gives CASSTGTDSGNTIYF.

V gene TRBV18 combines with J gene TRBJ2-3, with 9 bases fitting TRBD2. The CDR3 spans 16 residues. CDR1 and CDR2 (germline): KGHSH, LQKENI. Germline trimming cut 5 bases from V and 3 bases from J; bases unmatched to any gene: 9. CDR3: CASSSYFSGGTDTQYF. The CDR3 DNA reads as TGTGCCAGCTCATCCTACTTTAGCGGGGGAACAGATACGCAGTATTTT.